This T cell receptor beta chain emerged from a study of T-cell reconstitution after alpha-beta-depleted transplantation in children. Study outcomes and limitations: Elevated TCRbeta diversity at day 60 was traced, in some patients, to surviving recipient T cells and thymic progenitors. A year post-transplant, T-cell counts and diversity derived mostly from newly produced T cells. At around two months after transplant, the alpha-beta T cells were reportedly derived from several hundred expanded clones that came from non-depleted graft cells.

Unique molecular identifiers were used in preparing the TCRbeta library. TCRdb processed the PCR reads anew with MiXCR; each CDR3 protein has one entry. The repertoire holds 55,000 to 85,000 distinct CDR3 sequences, 11% seen once, with roughly an eighth in the top ten. As for this clonotype: Its antigen is undetermined.

The source of this sequence is a boy younger than 18 with acute myeloid leukemia, due to receive a stem cell transplant. This specimen consisted of PBMCs, obtained before TCRalphabeta/CD19-depleted stem cell transplant.

As DNA, the CDR3 is TGTGCCAGCAGCCGAGGTTCGGGCACTGAAGCTTTCTTT. It specifies CASSRGSGTEAFF. This sequence joins TRBV14 and TRBJ1-1, with D unresolved. Germline V gives CDR1 SGHDN, CDR2 FVKESK. V was clipped by 4 bases and J by 4 bases, with 10 bases between them. CDR3 size: 13 residues.